This T cell receptor (beta chain) is drawn from a study of OX40 agonist ivuxolimab in advanced cancers. Libraries were prepared by immunoSEQ multiplex PCR; TCRdb keeps only in-frame clonotypes and omits some of them. The repertoire includes about 10,000 clones, 60% to 85% of them detected once, and about 43% sits in the top ten. The input for sequencing was CD4+ or CD8+ T cells sorted from blood, taken in a trial of the OX40 agonist ivuxolimab. This receptor was obtained from an adult with an advanced solid tumor such as melanoma, head and neck, liver or kidney cancer.

In nucleotides, the CDR3 is TGTGCCAGCAGTCTCTTTAAAGAGACCCAGTACTTC. This gives the protein CASSLFKETQYF. The J gene is TRBJ2-5, the V gene TRBV27; no reliable D call. This CDR3 spans 12 amino acids. The V end lost 5 bases, the J end lost 3 bases, and 7 bases lay between the germline ends. Germline CDR1 is MNHEY and CDR2 is SMNVEV (reference sequence).